This T cell receptor (beta chain) was sequenced for a study of T cells after yellow fever vaccination. CDR3 length equals 13 residues. V gave up 8 bases and J gave up 3 bases, with 13 bases separating them. In this sample, this clonotype turned up many times. TCRdb independently ran MiXCR on the 5' RACE reads; one entry per CDR3 protein. Of 150,000 to 200,000 distinct CDR3 sequences in the sample, more than 5.5% were seen once. Sequenced here: CD4+ T cells sorted from PBMCs, sampled roughly 5 days after the first yellow fever vaccination. This chain joins TRBV12-3 or TRBV12-4 and TRBJ1-1; no firm D call. The TCR sequence derives from a man between 18 and 35 years old who received the YFV17D yellow fever vaccine. CDR3 region: CASGVAEHTEAFF. CDR3 sequence (DNA): TGTGCCAGCGGGGTGGCAGAGCACACTGAAGCTTTCTTT.